A selection of T cell receptor beta chains follows, all from one sample in a study of blood T cells in healthy people across ages. In TCRdb, the 5' RACE reads were re-called with MiXCR into one record per CDR3 protein. The sample has about 640,000 distinct CDR3 sequences, under 70% seen once. The sequencing sample was made of blood. The receptors were gathered from a man between 60 and 75 years old in good health. The CDR3 runs from the conserved cysteine through the conserved F or W. A D gene is named only where the DNA matches it firmly. Expanded clones are given a class, and other clones once, few, many or no size at all.

J | D | size | V | DNA | CDR3
TRBJ1-6 | TRBD1 | . | TRBV27 | TGTGCCAGCAGTCTAAGGACAGGGAGGCATTCACCCCTCCACTTT | CASSLRTGRHSPLHF
TRBJ2-6 | . | . | TRBV20-1 | TGCAGTGCTCCGAACGGGAATTCTGGGGCCAACGTCCTGACTTTC | CSAPNGNSGANVLTF
TRBJ2-5 | . | many | TRBV20-1 | TGCAGTGCTAGATCAATAACAGGGAACCAAGAGACCCAGTACTTC | CSARSITGNQETQYF
TRBJ2-7 | . | . | TRBV2 | TGTGCCAGCAGTGAAGCGCGCCCGGACTACGAGCAGTACTTC | CASSEARPDYEQYF
TRBJ2-4 | TRBD1 | . | TRBV20-1 | TGCAGTGCTAGAGTCTTTCCGGGACAGCTTTTCCTGGCCAAAAACATTCAGTACTTC | CSARVFPGQLFLAKNIQYF
TRBJ1-1 | . | once | TRBV18 | TGTGCCAGCTCACCGATCAGCGGAACGAACACTGAAGCTTTCTTT | CASSPISGTNTEAFF
TRBJ2-5 | . | . | TRBV7-2 | TGTGCCAGCAGCGCCGGAGCCGTCCAAGAGACCCAGTACTTC | CASSAGAVQETQYF
TRBJ2-6 | TRBD1 | . | TRBV6-1 | TGTGCCAGCAGTACCAGGACAGGTCCTAATGGGGCCAACGTCCTGACTTTC | CASSTRTGPNGANVLTF
TRBJ1-2 | TRBD1 | . | TRBV4-1 | TGCGCCAGCAGCACCCGGGAGACAGGGGGCGAAGGCTATGGCTACACCTTC | CASSTRETGGEGYGYTF
TRBJ2-3 | TRBD2 | . | TRBV20-1 | TGCAGTGCTGCGCGGGGGTCTAGCACAGATACGCAGTATTTT | CSAARGSSTDTQYF
TRBJ2-1 | . | . | TRBV25-1 | TGTGCCAGCAGTGTTGCAGGATCACTCAATGAGCAGTTCTTC | CASSVAGSLNEQFF
TRBJ2-3 | . | few | TRBV12-3/TRBV12-4 | TGTGCCAGCAGCAGGACGGAGGGGACGCAGTATTTT | CASSRTEGTQYF
TRBJ2-5 | TRBD2 | . | TRBV6-5 | TGTGCCAGCACCCAAAGCGGGGGGTTGGAGACCCAGTACTTC | CASTQSGGLETQYF
TRBJ2-1 | . | . | TRBV5-1 | TGCGCCAGCAGCTTGGTCCTGGAATACAATGAGCAGTTCTTC | CASSLVLEYNEQFF
TRBJ2-1 | TRBD2 | . | TRBV4-2 | TGTGCCAGCAGCCAAGGCTGGACTAGCGACAATGAGCAGTTCTTC | CASSQGWTSDNEQFF
TRBJ2-7 | TRBD2 | once | TRBV28 | TGTGCCAGCACCCCAAGCAGATCGGCCAGCGGGGGGCTTAACGAGCAGTACTTC | CASTPSRSASGGLNEQYF
TRBJ2-3 | . | . | TRBV12-3/TRBV12-4 | TGTGCCAGCAGATTGGATAGAGATACGCAGTATTTT | CASRLDRDTQYF
TRBJ1-5 | . | . | TRBV11-2 | TGTGCCAGCAGCTTACAGGAGGCTCAGCCCCAGCATTTT | CASSLQEAQPQHF
TRBJ2-3 | . | . | TRBV7-2 | TGTGCCAGCAGCTTAGATAGGGGGACCCGCACGAATACGCAGTATTTT | CASSLDRGTRTNTQYF
TRBJ2-1 | . | . | TRBV5-1 | TGCGCCAGCAGCCCCGGAATAGAGGGTGAGCAGTTCTTC | CASSPGIEGEQFF
TRBJ2-4 | TRBD1 | few | TRBV11-2 | TGTGCCAGCAGCCTGGGACAGGGGGCTTCATTAGGAGCAGGAGCCAAAAACATTCAGTACTTC | CASSLGQGASLGAGAKNIQYF
TRBJ2-5 | . | few | TRBV12-3/TRBV12-4 | TGTGCCAGCAGTTTAGCTGTAGGGTTGGGAGAGACCCAGTACTTC | CASSLAVGLGETQYF
TRBJ1-4 | TRBD1 | . | TRBV20-1 | TGCAGTGCACTGACAGGGAACATTAATGAAAAACTGTTTTTT | CSALTGNINEKLFF
TRBJ1-2 | . | . | TRBV28 | TGTGCCAGCAGCCCCAGCGGGACGGGTAACTATGGCTACACCTTC | CASSPSGTGNYGYTF
TRBJ2-2 | . | . | TRBV9 | TGTGCCAGCACCAGAGACGGTGACACCGGGGAGCTGTTTTTT | CASTRDGDTGELFF
TRBJ1-4 | . | . | TRBV21-1 | TGTGCCGGACTCTCAGGGGGCTCCTCAACTAATGAAAAACTGTTTTTT | CAGLSGGSSTNEKLFF
TRBJ1-5 | . | . | TRBV27 | TGTGCCAGCAGACAACTGGGGAGCAATCAGCCCCAGCATTTT | CASRQLGSNQPQHF
TRBJ1-5 | . | once | TRBV28 | TGTGCCAGCAGTGTATCCGACCGTCAGCCCCAGCATTTT | CASSVSDRQPQHF